The TCR beta chain under discussion was sequenced for a study of T cell responses to AZD1222 COVID-19 vaccine. Study results and caveats: Scientists sampled the repertoires only once the peak T cell response had passed. White British ancestry dominated among donors, who included more females, and clonal diversity was possibly underestimated.

The method was immunoSEQ multiplex PCR; TCRdb's version includes in-frame clones alone and lacks a portion of them. The sample has some 96,000 clones, 70% to 90% seen once. Note on this clone: The antigen is undetermined.

The clonotype was recovered from an adult in good health. This material consisted of peripheral blood, taken on day 0 of AZD1222 vaccination.

The CDR3 DNA reads as TGTGCCAGCAGTCGAAGAGAGGTTCACACTGAAGCTTTCTTT. Translating it yields CASSRREVHTEAFF. This sequence joins TRBV27 and TRBJ1-1; D gene unclear. Trimming took 5 bases from V and 3 from J, leaving 13 bases between them. Germline V lookup: CDR1 MNHEY, CDR2 SMNVEV (reference sequence). CDR3 length equals 14 residues.